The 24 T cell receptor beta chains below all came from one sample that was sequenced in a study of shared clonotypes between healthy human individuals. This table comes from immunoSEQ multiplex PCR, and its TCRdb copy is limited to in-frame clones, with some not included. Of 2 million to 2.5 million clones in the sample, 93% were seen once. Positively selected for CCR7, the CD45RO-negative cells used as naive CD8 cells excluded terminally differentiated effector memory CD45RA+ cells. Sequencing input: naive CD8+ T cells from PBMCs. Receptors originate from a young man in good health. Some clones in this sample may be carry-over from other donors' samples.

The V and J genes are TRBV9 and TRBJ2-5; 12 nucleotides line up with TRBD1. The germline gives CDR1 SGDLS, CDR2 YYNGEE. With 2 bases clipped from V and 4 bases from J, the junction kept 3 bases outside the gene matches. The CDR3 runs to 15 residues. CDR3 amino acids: CASSVRDRGLETQYF. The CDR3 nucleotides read TGTGCCAGCAGCGTGAGGGACAGGGGGCTAGAGACCCAGTACTTC.

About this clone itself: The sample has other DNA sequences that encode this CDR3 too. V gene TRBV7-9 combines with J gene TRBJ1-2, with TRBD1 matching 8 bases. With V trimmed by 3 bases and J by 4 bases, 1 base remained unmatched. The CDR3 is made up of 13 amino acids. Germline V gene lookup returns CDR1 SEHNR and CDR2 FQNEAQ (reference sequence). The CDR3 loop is CASSFGTGYGYTF. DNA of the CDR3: TGTGCCAGCAGCTTTGGGACAGGCTATGGCTACACCTTC.

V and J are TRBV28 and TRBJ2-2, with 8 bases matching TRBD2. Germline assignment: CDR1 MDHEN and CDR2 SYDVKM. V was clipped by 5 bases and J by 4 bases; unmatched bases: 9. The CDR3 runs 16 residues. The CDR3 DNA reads TGTGCCAGCAGTCTCCGGCCTAGCGGGTCCACCGGGGAGCTGTTTTTT. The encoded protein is CASSLRPSGSTGELFF.

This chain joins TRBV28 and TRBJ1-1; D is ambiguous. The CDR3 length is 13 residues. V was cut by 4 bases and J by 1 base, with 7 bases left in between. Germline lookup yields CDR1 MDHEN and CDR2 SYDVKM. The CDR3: CASSYGPNTEAFF. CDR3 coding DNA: TGTGCCAGCAGTTACGGCCCGAACACTGAAGCTTTCTTT.

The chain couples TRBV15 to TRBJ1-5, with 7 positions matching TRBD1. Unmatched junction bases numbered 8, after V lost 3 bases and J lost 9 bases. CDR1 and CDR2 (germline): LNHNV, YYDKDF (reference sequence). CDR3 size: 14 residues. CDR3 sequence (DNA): TGTGCCACCAGCAGCGACAGGGAAACTGGGCCCCAGCATTTT. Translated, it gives CATSSDRETGPQHF. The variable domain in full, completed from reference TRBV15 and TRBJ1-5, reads DAMVIQNPRYQVTQFGKPVTLSCSQTLNHNVMYWYQQKSSQAPKLLFHYYDKDFNNEADTPDNFQSRRPNTSFCFLDIRSPGLGDTAMYLCATSSDRETGPQHFGDGTRLSIL.

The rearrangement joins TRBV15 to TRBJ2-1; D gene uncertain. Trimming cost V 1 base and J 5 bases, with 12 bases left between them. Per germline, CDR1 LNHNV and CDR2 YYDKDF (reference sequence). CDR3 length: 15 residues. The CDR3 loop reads CATSRAERPDNEQFF. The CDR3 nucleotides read TGTGCCACCAGCAGAGCTGAGAGGCCAGACAATGAGCAGTTCTTC.

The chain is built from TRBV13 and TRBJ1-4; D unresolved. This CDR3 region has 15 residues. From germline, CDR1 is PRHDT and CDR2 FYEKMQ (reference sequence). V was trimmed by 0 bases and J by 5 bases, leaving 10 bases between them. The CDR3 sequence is CASSLGIQPNEKLFF. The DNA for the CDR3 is TGTGCCAGCAGCTTAGGGATACAGCCCAATGAAAAACTGTTTTTT.

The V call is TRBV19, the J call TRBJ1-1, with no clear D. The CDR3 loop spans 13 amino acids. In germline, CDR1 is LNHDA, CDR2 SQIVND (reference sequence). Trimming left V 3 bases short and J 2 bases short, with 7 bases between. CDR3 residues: CASSIMDNTEAFF. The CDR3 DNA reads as TGTGCCAGTAGTATCATGGACAACACTGAAGCTTTCTTT.

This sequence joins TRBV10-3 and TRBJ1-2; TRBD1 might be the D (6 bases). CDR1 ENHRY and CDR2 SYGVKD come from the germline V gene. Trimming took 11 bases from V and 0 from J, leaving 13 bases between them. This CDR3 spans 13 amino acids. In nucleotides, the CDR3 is TGTGCCGCCGGAGGGGGATCTAACTATGGCTACACCTTC. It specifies CAAGGGSNYGYTF.

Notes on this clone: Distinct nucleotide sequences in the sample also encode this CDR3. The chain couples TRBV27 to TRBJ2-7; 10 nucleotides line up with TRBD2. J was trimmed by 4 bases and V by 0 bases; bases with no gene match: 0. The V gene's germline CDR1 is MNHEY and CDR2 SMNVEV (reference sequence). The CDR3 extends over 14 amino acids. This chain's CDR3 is CASSLSTSGYEQYF. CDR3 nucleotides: TGTGCCAGCAGTTTATCGACTAGCGGGTACGAGCAGTACTTC.

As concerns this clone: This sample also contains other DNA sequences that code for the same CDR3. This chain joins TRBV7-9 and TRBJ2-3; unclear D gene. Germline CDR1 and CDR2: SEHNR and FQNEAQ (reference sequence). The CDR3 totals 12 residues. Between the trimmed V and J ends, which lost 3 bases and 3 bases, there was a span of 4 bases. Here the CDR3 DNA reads TGTGCCAGCAGCTTTGGAACAGATACGCAGTATTTT. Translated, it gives CASSFGTDTQYF.

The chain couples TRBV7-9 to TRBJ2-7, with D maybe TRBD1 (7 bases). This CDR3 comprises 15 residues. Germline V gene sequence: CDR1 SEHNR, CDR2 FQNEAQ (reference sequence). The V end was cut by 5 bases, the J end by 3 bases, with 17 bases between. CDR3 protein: CASSGRQGLLYEQYF. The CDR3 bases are TGTGCCAGCAGCGGTCGACAGGGACTCCTCTACGAGCAGTACTTC.

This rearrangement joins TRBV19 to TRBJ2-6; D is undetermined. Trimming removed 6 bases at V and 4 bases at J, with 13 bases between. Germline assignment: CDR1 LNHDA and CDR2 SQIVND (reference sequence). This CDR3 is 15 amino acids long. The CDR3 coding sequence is TGTGCCAGTAGAGTGGATTGGTCCGGGGCCAACGTCCTGACTTTC. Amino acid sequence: CASRVDWSGANVLTF.

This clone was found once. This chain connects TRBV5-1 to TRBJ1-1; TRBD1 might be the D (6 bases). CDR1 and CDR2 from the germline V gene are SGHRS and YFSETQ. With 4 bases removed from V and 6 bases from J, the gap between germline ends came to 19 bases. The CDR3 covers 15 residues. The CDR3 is CASSRSTGLGPEAFF. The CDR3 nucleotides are TGCGCCAGCAGCAGGTCCACAGGGCTGGGGCCTGAAGCTTTCTTT.

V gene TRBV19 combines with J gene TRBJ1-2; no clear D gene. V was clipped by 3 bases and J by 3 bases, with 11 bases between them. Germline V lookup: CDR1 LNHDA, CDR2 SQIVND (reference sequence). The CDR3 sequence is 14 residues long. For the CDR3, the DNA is TGTGCCAGTAGTATTCGACCTGCGGACTATGGCTACACCTTC. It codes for CASSIRPADYGYTF.

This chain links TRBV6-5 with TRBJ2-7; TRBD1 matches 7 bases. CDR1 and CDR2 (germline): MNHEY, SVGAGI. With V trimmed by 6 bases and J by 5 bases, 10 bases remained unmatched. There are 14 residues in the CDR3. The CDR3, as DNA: TGTGCCAGCAGGCAGACGACAGGGTTAAACGAGCAGTACTTC. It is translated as CASRQTTGLNEQYF.

The CDR3 loop reads CARDLGGTGELFF. CDR3 in DNA: TGTGCCAGGGACCTGGGAGGAACCGGGGAGCTGTTTTTT. The gene calls are TRBV21-1 and TRBJ2-2; the table calls TRBD2, which could not be checked here. TRBV21-1 is given as a pseudogene. The length of the CDR3 is 13 residues.

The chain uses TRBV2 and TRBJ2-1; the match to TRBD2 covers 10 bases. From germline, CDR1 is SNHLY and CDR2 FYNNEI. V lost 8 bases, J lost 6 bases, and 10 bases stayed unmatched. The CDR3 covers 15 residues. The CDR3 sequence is CASLGPGLALNEQFF. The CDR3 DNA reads TGTGCCAGCCTTGGGCCGGGACTAGCGCTCAATGAGCAGTTCTTC.

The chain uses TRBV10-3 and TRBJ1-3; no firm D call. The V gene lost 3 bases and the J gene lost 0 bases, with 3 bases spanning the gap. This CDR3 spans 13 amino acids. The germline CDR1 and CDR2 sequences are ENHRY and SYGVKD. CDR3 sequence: CAISEVSGNTIYF. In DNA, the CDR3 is TGTGCCATCAGTGAAGTCTCTGGAAACACCATATATTTT.

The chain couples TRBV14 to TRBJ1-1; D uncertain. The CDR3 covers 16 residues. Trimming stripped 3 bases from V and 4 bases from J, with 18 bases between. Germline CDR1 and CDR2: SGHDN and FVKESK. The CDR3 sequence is CASSQSRRAMGTEAFF. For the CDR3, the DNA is TGTGCCAGCAGCCAGTCCAGAAGGGCTATGGGCACTGAAGCTTTCTTT.

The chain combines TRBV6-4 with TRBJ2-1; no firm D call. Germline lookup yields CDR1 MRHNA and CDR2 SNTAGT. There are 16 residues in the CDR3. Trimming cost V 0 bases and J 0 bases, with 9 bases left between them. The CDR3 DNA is TGTGCCAGCAGTGACTCGCGAGTGAGCTCCTACAATGAGCAGTTCTTC. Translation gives CASSDSRVSSYNEQFF.

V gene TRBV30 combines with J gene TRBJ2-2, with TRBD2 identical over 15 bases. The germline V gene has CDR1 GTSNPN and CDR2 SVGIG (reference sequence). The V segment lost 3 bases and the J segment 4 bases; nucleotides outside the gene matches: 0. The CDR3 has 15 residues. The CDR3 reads CAWRGLAGGTGELFF. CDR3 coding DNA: TGTGCCTGGAGGGGACTAGCGGGGGGCACCGGGGAGCTGTTTTTT.

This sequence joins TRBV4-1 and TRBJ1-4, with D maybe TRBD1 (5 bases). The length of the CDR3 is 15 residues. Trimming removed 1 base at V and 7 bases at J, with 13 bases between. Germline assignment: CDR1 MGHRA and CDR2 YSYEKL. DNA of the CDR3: TGCGCCAGCAGCCAAGGGGGGGGACTTGCTGAAAAACTGTTTTTT. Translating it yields CASSQGGGLAEKLFF.

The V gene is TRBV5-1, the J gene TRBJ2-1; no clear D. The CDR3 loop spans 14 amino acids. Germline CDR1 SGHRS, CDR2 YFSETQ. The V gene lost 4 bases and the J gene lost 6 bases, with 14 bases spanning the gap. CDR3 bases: TGCGCCAGCAGCCCCTGGCCAGGAAGCAATGAGCAGTTCTTC. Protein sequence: CASSPWPGSNEQFF. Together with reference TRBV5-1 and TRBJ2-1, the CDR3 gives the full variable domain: KAGVTQTPRYLIKTRGQQVTLSCSPISGHRSVSWYQQTPGQGLQFLFEYFSETQRNKGNFPGRFSGRQFSNSRSEMNVSTLELGDSALYLCASSPWPGSNEQFFGPGTRLTVL.